Listed here are 22 T cell receptor beta chains from one sample, sequenced in a study of OX40 agonist ivuxolimab in advanced cancers. TCRdb's copy holds only in-frame clones and misses some; the assay was immunoSEQ multiplex PCR. Counted here are 50,000 to 60,000 clones, about 79% occurring once; the ten biggest clones make up around 1.6%. This sample comprised CD4+ or CD8+ T cells sorted from blood, obtained in a trial of the OX40 agonist ivuxolimab. The receptors were gathered from an adult with an advanced solid tumor such as melanoma, head and neck, liver or kidney cancer.

CDR3 sequence: CASSQAPYTDTQYF. In DNA form, the CDR3 reads TGCGCCAGCAGCCAAGCCCCTTACACAGATACGCAGTATTTT. The chain employs TRBV4-3 and TRBJ2-3; D not resolved. Trimming left V 1 base short and J 2 bases short, with 7 bases between. CDR3 length: 14 residues. Germline V CDR1 and CDR2: LGHNA, YSLEER.

As DNA, the CDR3 is TGCGCCAGCAGTGATGCAGTCCCCGGGGAGCTGTTTTTT. Amino acid sequence: CASSDAVPGELFF. The chain has TRBV10-2 and TRBJ2-2; D is undetermined. Germline loops: CDR1 WSHSY, CDR2 SAAADI. This CDR3 spans 13 amino acids. V dropped 3 bases and J dropped 6 bases, with 8 bases sitting between them.

This rearrangement joins TRBV11-1 to TRBJ2-7; the D gene is possibly TRBD2 (5 bases). Trimming removed 4 bases at V and 1 base at J, with 11 bases between. Germline values: CDR1 SGHAT, CDR2 FQDESV (reference sequence). This CDR3 contains 14 residues. CDR3 region: CASSSDRRSYEQYF. The CDR3 bases are TGTGCCAGCAGCTCAGACCGGAGGTCCTACGAGCAGTACTTC.

This chain links TRBV5-1 with TRBJ1-6, with 9 bases fitting TRBD1. This CDR3 contains 16 residues. Germline CDR1 reads SGHRS; CDR2 reads YFSETQ. V shed 2 bases, J shed 7 bases, and the junction held 7 bases outside the gene matches. CDR3 loop: CASSLTGGGQNSPLHF. The CDR3 DNA reads as TGCGCCAGCAGCTTAACAGGGGGCGGGCAAAATTCACCCCTCCACTTT.

This clone has a handful of counts. The gene calls are TRBV19 and TRBJ1-4; weak D call: TRBD1 (5 bases). This CDR3 has 20 residues. The V and J ends lost 8 bases and 2 bases respectively, with 30 bases between them. The germline V gene encodes CDR1 LNHDA and CDR2 SQIVND (reference sequence). The CDR3 reads CASGRPSIGGAKLTNEKLFF. CDR3 nucleotide sequence: TGTGCCAGTGGACGCCCATCAATAGGAGGGGCCAAGTTGACTAATGAAAAACTGTTTTTT.

V gene TRBV19 combines with J gene TRBJ1-6; the D gene is possibly TRBD1 (5 bases). Germline CDR1 is LNHDA and CDR2 is SQIVND (reference sequence). This CDR3 contains 13 residues. V gave up 9 bases and J gave up 6 bases, with 12 bases separating them. CDR3 sequence: CASSGTGNSPLHF. For the CDR3, the DNA is TGTGCCAGCTCTGGGACGGGTAATTCACCCCTCCACTTT.

The gene calls are TRBV19 and TRBJ2-3; no clear D. Germline V gives CDR1 LNHDA, CDR2 SQIVND (reference sequence). Trimming took 1 base from V and 2 from J, leaving 4 bases between them. CDR3 size: 13 residues. The CDR3 region is CASSIALTDTQYF. Written as DNA, the CDR3 is TGTGCCAGTAGTATAGCCCTCACAGATACGCAGTATTTT.

The chain carries TRBV7-2 and TRBJ2-1; 11 bases are shared with TRBD2. The CDR3 is made up of 16 amino acids. Germline CDR1 SGHTA, CDR2 FQGNSA. With 5 bases clipped from V and 4 bases from J, the junction kept 7 bases outside the gene matches. CDR3 nucleotides: TGTGCCAGCAGCCCAGAGGGGACTAGCGGTTACAATGAGCAGTTCTTC. Its protein is CASSPEGTSGYNEQFF.

In its sample, this clone was seen a few times. The chain uses TRBV7-3 and TRBJ2-2; TRBD2 aligns across 10 bases. The length of the CDR3 is 13 residues. Germline V gene data show CDR1 as SGHTA and CDR2 as FQGTGA. V dropped 5 bases and J dropped 6; count of bases not matched to a gene: 0. CDR3 loop: CASSLAGAGELFF. The CDR3 region has the DNA TGTGCCAGCAGCCTAGCGGGAGCCGGGGAGCTGTTTTTT. Full variable domain (outside the CDR3, taken from reference TRBV7-3 and TRBJ2-2): GAGVSQTPSNKVTEKGKYVELRCDPISGHTALYWYRQSLGQGPEFLIYFQGTGAADDSGLPNDRFFAVRPEGSVSTLKIQRTERGDSAVYLCASSLAGAGELFFGEGSRLTVL.

CDR3 DNA: TGTGCCAGCAGCCCCCTTGCGGGAGCGTTCGTAGTGCAGTACTTC. Translation: CASSPLAGAFVVQYF. This chain joins TRBV11-2 and TRBJ2-7; 7 nucleotides agree with TRBD2. Germline CDR1 reads SGHAT; CDR2 reads FQNNGV. V lost 5 bases to trimming and J lost 9 bases; unmatched junction nucleotides: 16. This CDR3 comprises 15 residues.

V and J are TRBV7-3 and TRBJ1-2; no clear D. Germline V gene lookup returns CDR1 SGHTA and CDR2 FQGTGA. The CDR3 is 16 residues long. The germline V and J ends were trimmed by 5 bases and 1 base, with 17 bases remaining between them. The CDR3 region has the DNA TGTGCCAGCAGCGACCCCCTCCGGACCAGTAACTATGGCTACACCTTC. It yields the protein CASSDPLRTSNYGYTF.

The rearrangement uses TRBV11-2 and TRBJ2-7; D may be TRBD2 (6 bases). The germline V gene encodes CDR1 SGHAT and CDR2 FQNNGV. The CDR3 runs to 16 residues. V lost 3 bases, J lost 0 bases, and 15 bases lay in between. CDR3 sequence (DNA): TGTGCCAGCAGCTTTACTAGCTTTTTGAGCTCCTACGAGCAGTACTTC. The encoded protein is CASSFTSFLSSYEQYF.

The V and J genes are TRBV30 and TRBJ1-4, with D perhaps TRBD1 (6 bases). Germline CDR1 reads GTSNPN; CDR2 reads SVGIG (reference sequence). The CDR3 covers 14 residues. Trimming removed 3 bases from V and 13 bases from J, with 21 bases in between. CDR3 sequence reads: CAWSDPGRGLGLFF. In DNA, the CDR3 is TGTGCCTGGAGCGACCCTGGCAGGGGATTAGGACTGTTTTTT.

This clone came up many times. The chain is built from TRBV30 and TRBJ1-3, with D tentatively TRBD1 (5 bases). CDR1 is GTSNPN, CDR2 SVGIG, per germline (reference sequence). This CDR3 has 15 residues. Deletions cut 4 bases from V and 0 bases from J, with 13 bases between. The CDR3 coding sequence is TGTGCCTGGAAGGTCAGGGCCTTCTCTGGAAACACCATATATTTT. Translation: CAWKVRAFSGNTIYF.

The J gene is TRBJ2-3, the V gene TRBV4-1; D gene unclear. Germline V gene lookup returns CDR1 MGHRA and CDR2 YSYEKL. Trimming left V 0 bases short and J 6 bases short, with 13 bases between. The CDR3 extends over 15 amino acids. This chain's CDR3 is CASSQDGISRDTQYF. The CDR3 bases are TGCGCCAGCAGCCAAGATGGTATCTCGAGGGATACGCAGTATTTT.

The chain combines TRBV27 with TRBJ2-3; either TRBD1 or TRBD2 may supply D (6 bases each). Between the trimmed V and J ends, which lost 4 bases and 3 bases, there was a span of 14 bases. CDR3 size: 15 residues. Germline CDR1 is MNHEY and CDR2 is SMNVEV (reference sequence). The DNA for the CDR3 is TGTGCCAGCAGTTCTCCCAGGGGAGGAACAGATACGCAGTATTTT. Translating gives CASSSPRGGTDTQYF.

The chain joins TRBV9 to TRBJ2-7, with 7 bases fitting TRBD2. This CDR3 is 12 amino acids long. Looked up from germline, CDR1 is SGDLS and CDR2 is YYNGEE. V shed 6 bases and J 8 bases; nucleotides not matched to a gene: 8. CDR3 sequence reads: CASNQRGGKQYF. CDR3 in DNA: TGTGCCAGCAACCAGCGGGGAGGAAAGCAGTACTTC.

The chain links TRBV9 to TRBJ2-5, with TRBD1 as a possible D gene (6 bases). The CDR3 extends over 14 amino acids. The germline V gene has CDR1 SGDLS and CDR2 YYNGEE. The V gene lost 4 bases and the J gene lost 0 bases, with 10 bases spanning the gap. The CDR3: CASSLQGHQETQYF. CDR3 nucleotides: TGTGCCAGCAGCCTACAGGGACACCAAGAGACCCAGTACTTC. Drawing the rest from reference TRBV9 and TRBJ2-5, the complete variable domain is DSGVTQTPKHLITATGQRVTLRCSPRSGDLSVYWYQQSLDQGLQFLIQYYNGEERAKGNILERFSAQQFPDLHSELNLSSLELGDSALYFCASSLQGHQETQYFGPGTRLLVL.

Points on this clone: The junction departs from germline at one end; a sequencing error may be responsible. This chain links TRBV7-9 with TRBJ1-1, with D uncertain. CDR1 is SEHNR and CDR2 is FQNEAQ in the germline V gene (reference sequence). There are 12 residues in the CDR3. This CDR3 is CASSLKNAEAFF. The CDR3, as DNA: TGTGCCAGCAGCTTAAAGAACGCTGAAGCTTTCTTT.

This rearrangement joins TRBV6-5 to TRBJ1-5; 8 nucleotides agree with TRBD1. The trim removed 8 bases at V and 0 bases at J, leaving 6 bases unmatched. This CDR3 region has 15 residues. CDR1 MNHEY and CDR2 SVGAGI come from the germline V gene. The CDR3 protein is CASRGQGLSNQPQHF. The CDR3 DNA sequence: TGTGCCAGCCGAGGACAGGGCCTTAGCAATCAGCCCCAGCATTTT.

This clone was seen only once. The chain joins TRBV18 to TRBJ2-7; D is unclear. Deletions cut 1 base from V and 5 bases from J, with 12 bases between. CDR1 KGHSH and CDR2 LQKENI come from the germline V gene. The CDR3 spans 14 residues. CDR3 DNA: TGTGCCAGCTCACCACTCGAATCCGTCAACGAGCAGTACTTC. Its protein is CASSPLESVNEQYF.

The gene calls are TRBV4-3 and TRBJ1-2, with D possibly matching TRBD1 (5 bases). CDR1 LGHNA and CDR2 YSLEER come from the germline V gene. This CDR3 region has 16 residues. V was shortened by 0 bases and J by 5 bases, with 16 bases between the two germline ends. This chain's CDR3 is CASSQDGGRAVYGYTF. The CDR3 nucleotides are TGCGCCAGCAGCCAAGATGGGGGACGAGCCGTTTATGGCTACACCTTC.